What follows describes a single T cell receptor (beta chain). The CDR3 extends over 16 amino acids. Germline V CDR1 and CDR2: SGHRS, YFSETQ. V gave up 0 bases and J gave up 5 bases, with 17 bases separating them. Tumor or blood genomic DNA was sequenced, with inputs of about 600 ng to 6,004 ng. The sample belongs to a study of T cells in tumors after PD-1 blockade. Study overall: Patients received pembrolizumab 200 mg every 3 weeks or cemiplimab 350 mg every 2 weeks. During anti-PD-1 treatment, some patients continued daily vismodegib 150 mg.

TCRdb's copy holds only in-frame clones and misses some; the assay was immunoSEQ multiplex PCR. The sample holds approximately 47,000 clones, 65% to 80% seen once. The chain has TRBV5-1 and TRBJ1-2; D unclear. This specimen was PBMCs, taken before anti-PD-1 therapy. The receptor comes from a human donor with advanced basal cell or squamous cell carcinoma (not recorded which). CDR3 amino acids: CASSLDVGLTVYGYTF. CDR3 nucleotides: TGCGCCAGCAGCTTGGATGTTGGTCTGACGGTTTATGGCTACACCTTC.